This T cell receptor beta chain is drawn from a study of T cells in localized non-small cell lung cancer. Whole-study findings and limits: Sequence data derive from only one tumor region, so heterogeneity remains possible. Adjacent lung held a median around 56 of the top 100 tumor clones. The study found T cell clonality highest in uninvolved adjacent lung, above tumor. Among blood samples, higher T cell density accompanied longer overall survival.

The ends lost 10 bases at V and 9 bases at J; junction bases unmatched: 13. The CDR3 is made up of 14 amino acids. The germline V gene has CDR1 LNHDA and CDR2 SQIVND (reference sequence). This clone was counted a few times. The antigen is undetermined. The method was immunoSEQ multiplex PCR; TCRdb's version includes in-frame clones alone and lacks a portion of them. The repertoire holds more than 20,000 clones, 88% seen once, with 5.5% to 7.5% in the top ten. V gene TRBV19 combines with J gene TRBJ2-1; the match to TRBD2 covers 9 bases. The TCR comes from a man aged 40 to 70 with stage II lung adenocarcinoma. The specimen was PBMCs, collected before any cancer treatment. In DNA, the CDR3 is TGTGCCACTAAAAACGGGCCACTAGCGGGTGAGCAGTTCTTC. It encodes CATKNGPLAGEQFF.